This T cell receptor beta chain is from a study of shared clonotypes between healthy human individuals. Regarding the study as a whole: Incomplete sequencing of sorted subsets was indicated by rarefaction despite large depth.

This CDR3 spans 14 amino acids. Germline loops: CDR1 SGHTA, CDR2 FQGTGA. V dropped 6 bases and J dropped 0 bases, with 6 bases sitting between them. Profiling relied on immunoSEQ multiplex PCR, and the TCRdb table lists in-frame clones only, not all of them. The sample holds around 1,000,000 clones, approximately 80% seen once. As concerns this clone: What it recognizes is unknown.

The receptor was isolated from a man aged 18-30 years in good health. Some clones in this sample may be carry-over from other donors' samples. Sequencing input: memory CD4+ T cells from PBMCs. Subset here: CD45RA-negative fraction. The J gene is TRBJ2-6, the V gene TRBV7-3; D gene unclear. For the CDR3, the DNA is TGTGCCAGCAGATGGGCCTCTGGGGCCAACGTCCTGACTTTC. This sequence encodes CASRWASGANVLTF.